The 21 T cell receptor beta chains reported below all come from one sample, sequenced in a study of T cell repertoires in cytomegalovirus infection. MiXCR, applied by TCRdb to the reads, yields one record per CDR3 protein. The repertoire includes 200,000 to 300,000 distinct CDR3 sequences, roughly an eighth of them detected once, and approximately 1.6% sits in the top ten. What was sequenced was PBMCs. These receptor sequences come from a human donor in good health (CMV status not recorded). Some clones in this sample may be carry-over from other donors' samples.

Points on this clonotype: A read error may produce the germline difference seen at one junction end. The chain carries TRBV7-2 and TRBJ2-5; 8 bases line up with TRBD2. Germline-derived CDR1 and CDR2 are SGHTA and FQGNSA. The CDR3 runs 13 residues. The CDR3 DNA reads TGTGACAGCAGCCCACCCGGGGGGGAGCCCCAGTACTTC. It encodes CDSSPPGGEPQYF.

This clonotype came up a few times. CDR3 DNA: TGCAGCGTTCGAACGGGGACGAATGTGAATGAAAAACTGTTTTTT. Its protein is CSVRTGTNVNEKLFF. This chain uses TRBV29-1 with TRBJ1-4, with a possible D match to TRBD1 (5 bases). The CDR3 runs to 15 residues. Germline V lookup: CDR1 SQVTM, CDR2 ANQGSEA. V shed 5 bases and J shed 5 bases, with 18 bases lying between them.

The chain joins TRBV29-1 to TRBJ1-1, with TRBD1 as a possible D gene (5 bases). Trimming stripped 2 bases from V and 4 bases from J, with 17 bases between. Per germline, CDR1 SQVTM and CDR2 ANQGSEA. The CDR3 sequence is 15 residues long. The CDR3 bases are TGCAGCGTTGAACGACAGAGAGTGCGAGTCACTGAAGCTTTCTTT. Translation: CSVERQRVRVTEAFF.

The J gene is TRBJ2-3, the V gene TRBV6-5; the D is unclear. From germline, CDR1 is MNHEY and CDR2 SVGAGI. V lost 5 bases and J lost 2, with 17 bases in between. This CDR3 contains 16 residues. CDR3 in DNA: TGTGCCAGCAGTCCATCATCCGGCCCGGACACAGATACGCAGTATTTT. This translates into CASSPSSGPDTDTQYF.

The CDR3 here is CASSLGLGQGTQYF. CDR3 nucleotides: TGTGCCAGCAGCTTAGGTCTGGGCCAGGGGACCCAGTACTTC. The rearrangement uses TRBV7-2 and TRBJ2-5; tentative D call: TRBD1 (5 bases). The CDR3 sequence is 14 residues long. Germline V gives CDR1 SGHTA, CDR2 FQGNSA. Trimming removed 1 base from V and 7 bases from J, with 13 bases in between.

This clonotype was counted only a few times. The chain combines TRBV19 with TRBJ2-3, with 7 bases identical to TRBD2. The germline CDR1 and CDR2 sequences are LNHDA and SQIVND (reference sequence). This CDR3 has 14 residues. J was trimmed by 2 bases and V by 4 bases; bases with no gene match: 3. CDR3 coding DNA: TGTGCCAGTAGTACCAGCGGGGTCACAGATACGCAGTATTTT. It yields the protein CASSTSGVTDTQYF.

In this sample, this clonotype turned up once. The J gene is TRBJ2-2, the V gene TRBV12-3 or TRBV12-4, with 11 bases lining up with TRBD2. V lost 4 bases, J lost 7 bases, and 5 bases stayed unmatched. The CDR3 spans 15 residues. CDR3 region: CASSSTSGAYGELFF. In nucleotides, the CDR3 is TGTGCCAGCAGTTCGACTAGCGGGGCATACGGGGAGCTGTTTTTT.

Ten or more counts support this clonotype. V gene TRBV7-9 combines with J gene TRBJ1-4; perhaps TRBD1 as D (6 bases). Germline V gene sequence: CDR1 SEHNR, CDR2 FQNEAQ (reference sequence). Between the trimmed V and J ends, which lost 4 bases and 5 bases, there was a span of 11 bases. The CDR3 contains 14 residues. The CDR3 sequence: CASSSNTGNEKLFF. In DNA, the CDR3 is TGTGCCAGCAGCTCAAACACAGGGAATGAAAAACTGTTTTTT.

The CDR3 nucleotides read TGTGCCAGCAGCCCCCGACCGGGAAAATACGAGCAGTACTTC. It yields the protein CASSPRPGKYEQYF. The chain joins TRBV7-2 to TRBJ2-7, with a weak D call TRBD2 (5 bases). V gave up 5 bases and J gave up 4 bases, with 15 bases separating them. There are 14 residues in the CDR3. CDR1 is SGHTA and CDR2 is FQGNSA in the germline V gene.

This clonotype was counted ten times or more. The genes are TRBV19 and TRBJ2-5, with TRBD1 as a possible D gene (6 bases). The CDR3 runs to 13 residues. V lost 4 bases and J 2 bases, leaving 8 bases between the germline ends. CDR1 is LNHDA, CDR2 SQIVND, per germline (reference sequence). The CDR3 DNA follows: TGTGCCAGTAGTACGGACAGACAAGAGACCCAGTACTTC. Its protein product is CASSTDRQETQYF.

Many counts were recorded for this clonotype. The chain uses TRBV5-6 and TRBJ2-4; 9 bases agree with TRBD1. Germline-derived CDR1 and CDR2 are SGHDT and YYEEEE. Trimming cost V 5 bases and J 0 bases; bases outside gene matches: 15. CDR3 size: 19 residues. Here the CDR3 DNA reads TGTGCCAGCAGTTCTCGGACAGGGGAGGGCAGGCTAGCCAAAAACATTCAGTACTTC. Translated, it gives CASSSRTGEGRLAKNIQYF.

As regards this clonotype: This may come from a read error, since a much larger clone is one base off. The CDR3 DNA reads TGTGCCAGCAGTTTTGCAAAAGCGGGAGTAGGAGAGACCCAGTACTTC. Residues: CASSFAKAGVGETQYF. The chain uses TRBV28 and TRBJ2-5, with 8 bases fitting TRBD2. The V segment lost 3 bases and the J segment 4 bases; nucleotides outside the gene matches: 10. The CDR3 extends over 16 amino acids. Germline V CDR1 and CDR2: MDHEN, SYDVKM.

This clonotype was found many times. The V gene is TRBV7-2, the J gene TRBJ2-7; possibly TRBD1 for D (6 bases). CDR1 is SGHTA and CDR2 is FQGNSA in the germline V gene. Trimming stripped 2 bases from V and 7 bases from J, with 15 bases between. CDR3 size: 14 residues. CDR3 loop: CASSLNRVKGEQYF. The CDR3 coding sequence is TGTGCCAGCAGCTTAAACAGGGTAAAGGGAGAGCAGTACTTC.

As to this clonotype: This may be a read error, as it is one base from a much larger clone. The chain employs TRBV4-3 and TRBJ2-2; D is possibly TRBD1 (5 bases). Germline V gene lookup returns CDR1 LGHNA and CDR2 YSLEER. CDR3 length: 16 amino acids. V was shortened by 0 bases and J by 2 bases, with 10 bases between the two germline ends. CDR3 residues: CASSQDWGSNTGELFF. The DNA of the CDR3 is TGCGCCAGCAGCCAAGATTGGGGCAGTAACACCGGGGAGCTGTTTTTT.

This clonotype was observed many times. The J gene is TRBJ1-2, the V gene TRBV6-1; TRBD1 aligns across 9 bases. Germline V gene sequence: CDR1 MNHNS, CDR2 SASEGT. The CDR3 runs 15 residues. V lost 2 bases and J lost 7; bases outside the gene matches: 8. The CDR3 DNA sequence: TGTGCCAGCAGTGAACGTCGGACAGGGGTGGCTGGCTACACCTTC. It specifies CASSERRTGVAGYTF.

In this sample, this clonotype turned up many times. The gene calls are TRBV11-1 and TRBJ1-2; 7 bases fit TRBD1. Germline V lookup: CDR1 SGHAT, CDR2 FQDESV (reference sequence). The CDR3 length is 13 residues. J lost 9 bases, V lost 2 bases, and 6 bases had no gene match. The CDR3 nucleotides are TGTGCCAGCAGCTTAACAGGGGAAGGAAGCTACACCTTC. It encodes CASSLTGEGSYTF.

This chain connects TRBV28 to TRBJ2-7, with a tentative D call TRBD1 (5 bases). The germline V gene encodes CDR1 MDHEN and CDR2 SYDVKM. This CDR3 comprises 13 residues. V shed 6 bases and J shed 4 bases, with 13 bases lying between them. The CDR3 DNA follows: TGTGCCAGCAGGGGGCGTATTGTTTACGAGCAGTACTTC. This sequence encodes CASRGRIVYEQYF.

This clonotype occurred once. A much larger clone differs by one base, so this may be a read error. The chain recombines TRBV11-1 with TRBJ1-5; D may be TRBD1 (6 bases). The CDR3 has 15 residues. The germline gives CDR1 SGHAT, CDR2 FQDESV (reference sequence). V lost 3 bases and J lost 7, with 16 bases in between. DNA for the CDR3: TGTGCCAGCAGCTTCGGGGCAGGGGTCGGACAGCCCCAGCATTTT. It is translated as CASSFGAGVGQPQHF.

The chain joins TRBV5-1 to TRBJ2-5; tentatively, D is TRBD1 (6 bases). CDR3 length equals 15 residues. V lost 0 bases and J 2 bases, leaving 11 bases between the germline ends. Germline CDR1 reads SGHRS; CDR2 reads YFSETQ. The CDR3 reads CASSLGGPPQETQYF. CDR3 DNA sequence: TGCGCCAGCAGCTTGGGGGGGCCCCCACAAGAGACCCAGTACTTC.

The V gene is TRBV28, the J gene TRBJ2-7; 7 bases are a match to TRBD1. V shed 6 bases, J shed 0 bases, and the junction held 5 bases outside the gene matches. This CDR3 contains 14 residues. Per germline, CDR1 MDHEN and CDR2 SYDVKM. CDR3 coding DNA: TGTGCCAGCAGACAACAGGGGTTCTCCTACGAGCAGTACTTC. Protein: CASRQQGFSYEQYF.

This clonotype has a count of ten or more. The V call is TRBV7-3, the J call TRBJ1-1; D might be TRBD1 (5 bases). CDR1 SGHTA and CDR2 FQGTGA come from the germline V gene. The CDR3 sequence is 15 residues long. Trimming took off 5 bases at V and 5 bases at J, with 18 bases between the two ends. CDR3 nucleotide sequence: TGTGCCAGCAGCCCCCGAAAAGGGGTGGAAACTGAAGCTTTCTTT. As protein: CASSPRKGVETEAFF.